Listed below are T cell receptor beta chains from one sample, sequenced in a study of blood T cells in healthy people across ages. Using its own MiXCR run on the 5' RACE reads, TCRdb lists one record per CDR3 protein. This sample yields about 970,000 distinct CDR3 sequences, of which roughly 51% are seen a single time; about 20% belongs to the top ten. Material for sequencing was blood. The receptors here all came from a woman between 55 and 75 years old in good health. CDR3s include the opening cysteine and the closing phenylalanine or tryptophan. The D gene is left open where the match is weak. Clone size is stated in some rows and not others, as once, few, many or a class when expanded.

clone size: few
V gene: TRBV6-5
D gene: TRBD2
J gene: TRBJ2-7
CDR3 DNA: TGTGCCAGCAGTTATAGGCGGGAGGGCTTCTACGAGCAGTACTTC
CDR3 protein: CASSYRREGFYEQYF

clone size: NA
V gene: TRBV24-1
D gene: NA
J gene: TRBJ2-7
CDR3 DNA: TGTGCCACCAGTGATCCGGGACTCCCGAATGAGCAGTACTTC
CDR3 protein: CATSDPGLPNEQYF

clone size: few
V gene: TRBV13
D gene: NA
J gene: TRBJ2-1
CDR3 DNA: TGTGCCAGCAGCTTGGAGAACCGGAATGAGCAGTTCTTC
CDR3 protein: CASSLENRNEQFF

clone size: NA
V gene: TRBV28
D gene: TRBD1
J gene: TRBJ2-3
CDR3 DNA: TGTGCCAGCAGCCCAGGACAGGGGACCCATACGCAGTATTTT
CDR3 protein: CASSPGQGTHTQYF

clone size: few
V gene: TRBV4-1
D gene: TRBD1
J gene: TRBJ1-4
CDR3 DNA: TGCGCCAGCAGCCAAGAACCCGGGACAGGGGGCGCCCCCTCTAATGAAAAACTGTTTTTT
CDR3 protein: CASSQEPGTGGAPSNEKLFF

clone size: NA
V gene: TRBV27
D gene: NA
J gene: TRBJ2-1
CDR3 DNA: TGTGCCAGCAGTTACCGGGACATGAGGGACAATGAGCAGTTCTTC
CDR3 protein: CASSYRDMRDNEQFF

clone size: few
V gene: TRBV29-1
D gene: TRBD2
J gene: TRBJ2-3
CDR3 DNA: TGCAGCACACCGGGACTAGCGGGAGTTGATACGCAGTATTTT
CDR3 protein: CSTPGLAGVDTQYF

clone size: NA
V gene: TRBV7-9
D gene: TRBD1
J gene: TRBJ1-2
CDR3 DNA: TGTGCCAGCAGCCTATGGGACAGGGCCTATGGCTACACCTTC
CDR3 protein: CASSLWDRAYGYTF

clone size: NA
V gene: TRBV27
D gene: TRBD2
J gene: TRBJ2-5
CDR3 DNA: TGTGCCAGCAGTGGTAGCGGACTAGCGGGAGGGAACCGAGAGACCCAGTACTTC
CDR3 protein: CASSGSGLAGGNRETQYF

clone size: NA
V gene: TRBV15
D gene: NA
J gene: TRBJ2-7
CDR3 DNA: TGTGCCACCAGCAGAGGCTTCCAGGACGCCTACGAGCAGTACTTC
CDR3 protein: CATSRGFQDAYEQYF

clone size: NA
V gene: TRBV15
D gene: NA
J gene: TRBJ2-2
CDR3 DNA: TGTGCCATCACAGAGGGGACTGTACAGAACACCGGGGAGCTGTTTTTT
CDR3 protein: CAITEGTVQNTGELFF

clone size: NA
V gene: TRBV20-1
D gene: NA
J gene: TRBJ2-7
CDR3 DNA: TGCAGTGCTAGACCTCCGCCGGAGCATGGAGAGTCCTACAATGAGCAGTACTTC
CDR3 protein: CSARPPPEHGESYNEQYF

clone size: NA
V gene: TRBV29-1
D gene: NA
J gene: TRBJ2-3
CDR3 DNA: TGCAGCGCAGCCGCGGTGGGTGATACGCAGTATTTT
CDR3 protein: CSAAAVGDTQYF

clone size: NA
V gene: TRBV5-5
D gene: TRBD2
J gene: TRBJ2-7
CDR3 DNA: TGTGCCAGCAGCTTGGGCAGACTAGCGGGGCATGAGCAGTACTTC
CDR3 protein: CASSLGRLAGHEQYF

clone size: few
V gene: TRBV28
D gene: TRBD2
J gene: TRBJ2-7
CDR3 DNA: TGTGCCAGCAGTTTAACGGGGACTAGCAGATACGAGCAGTACTTC
CDR3 protein: CASSLTGTSRYEQYF

clone size: NA
V gene: TRBV4-2
D gene: TRBD2
J gene: TRBJ2-3
CDR3 DNA: TGTGCCAGCAGCCACCCCCGGACTAGCGGGAGAACAGATACGCAGTATTTT
CDR3 protein: CASSHPRTSGRTDTQYF

clone size: few
V gene: TRBV20-1
D gene: NA
J gene: TRBJ1-5
CDR3 DNA: TGCAGTGCTAGAGATCCCCGGGACACTCAACGCAATCAGCCCCAGCATTTT
CDR3 protein: CSARDPRDTQRNQPQHF

clone size: NA
V gene: TRBV15
D gene: TRBD2
J gene: TRBJ2-7
CDR3 DNA: TGTGCCACATCTAGCGGAGACTACAATGAGCAGTACTTC
CDR3 protein: CATSSGDYNEQYF

clone size: NA
V gene: TRBV24-1
D gene: NA
J gene: TRBJ2-7
CDR3 DNA: TGTGCCACCAGTGATTCCGCGACGGACTCCTACGAGCAGTACTTC
CDR3 protein: CATSDSATDSYEQYF

clone size: few
V gene: TRBV9
D gene: TRBD1
J gene: TRBJ1-2
CDR3 DNA: TGTGCCAGCAGCCCAAGGACAGGGGGCGCAGTCTATGGCTACACCTTC
CDR3 protein: CASSPRTGGAVYGYTF

clone size: few
V gene: TRBV12-3/TRBV12-4
D gene: NA
J gene: TRBJ2-2
CDR3 DNA: TGTGCCAGCAGTTTAGTGACATTCGGCGGGGAGCTGTTTTTT
CDR3 protein: CASSLVTFGGELFF

clone size: few
V gene: TRBV13
D gene: TRBD2
J gene: TRBJ2-7
CDR3 DNA: TGTGCCAGCAGCTCAACAACCCCTACGGCTAGCGGGAGGGCAGGAGCCTACGAGCAGTACTTC
CDR3 protein: CASSSTTPTASGRAGAYEQYF

clone size: NA
V gene: TRBV5-1
D gene: NA
J gene: TRBJ2-7
CDR3 DNA: TGCGCCAGCAGCCAACATTGGACACACAACTCCTACGAGCAGTACTTC
CDR3 protein: CASSQHWTHNSYEQYF

clone size: many
V gene: TRBV20-1
D gene: NA
J gene: TRBJ1-2
CDR3 DNA: TGCAGTGCTAGCCAAGGGGCGTATGGCTACACCTTC
CDR3 protein: CSASQGAYGYTF

clone size: NA
V gene: TRBV20-1
D gene: TRBD2
J gene: TRBJ2-1
CDR3 DNA: TGCAGTGCAGGACTAGCGGGTCTACGGTGGGTATACAATGAGCAGTTCTTC
CDR3 protein: CSAGLAGLRWVYNEQFF

clone size: NA
V gene: TRBV28
D gene: TRBD2
J gene: TRBJ2-7
CDR3 DNA: TGTGCCAGCAGTCCCAGGACTAGCCTGTACGAGCAGTACTTC
CDR3 protein: CASSPRTSLYEQYF

clone size: NA
V gene: TRBV20-1
D gene: NA
J gene: TRBJ2-7
CDR3 DNA: TGCAGTGCTAGCGAAAGGACGGGGGCCTACGAGCAGTACTTC
CDR3 protein: CSASERTGAYEQYF

clone size: NA
V gene: TRBV6-1
D gene: NA
J gene: TRBJ2-7
CDR3 DNA: TGTGCCAGCAGTGGCCCTGGGGGAAATTCGGCCTACGAGCAGTACTTC
CDR3 protein: CASSGPGGNSAYEQYF

clone size: NA
V gene: TRBV6-1
D gene: NA
J gene: TRBJ1-2
CDR3 DNA: TGTGCCAGCAGTCCCCGGGAGAGCGGGAACTATGGCTACACCTTC
CDR3 protein: CASSPRESGNYGYTF

clone size: few
V gene: TRBV6-2/TRBV6-3
D gene: NA
J gene: TRBJ2-7
CDR3 DNA: TGTGCCAGCAGTTTGCCCAGCGCGACCTACGAGCAGTACTTC
CDR3 protein: CASSLPSATYEQYF

clone size: few
V gene: TRBV15
D gene: NA
J gene: TRBJ2-4
CDR3 DNA: TGTGCCACCAGCAGAGATAGGCAGGACAGAGCCAAAAACATTCAGTACTTC
CDR3 protein: CATSRDRQDRAKNIQYF

clone size: few
V gene: TRBV20-1
D gene: NA
J gene: TRBJ2-4
CDR3 DNA: TGCAGTGCTAGAACGGTCAGTCGAGACAACATTCAGTACTTC
CDR3 protein: CSARTVSRDNIQYF

clone size: NA
V gene: TRBV3-1
D gene: NA
J gene: TRBJ1-2
CDR3 DNA: TGTGCCAGCAGCCAAGACAGGGTTCTAGATGGCTACACCTTC
CDR3 protein: CASSQDRVLDGYTF

clone size: NA
V gene: TRBV20-1
D gene: NA
J gene: TRBJ1-2
CDR3 DNA: TGCAGTGCTAGTACAGACTATGGCTACACCTTC
CDR3 protein: CSASTDYGYTF

clone size: few
V gene: TRBV5-6
D gene: NA
J gene: TRBJ2-7
CDR3 DNA: TGTGCCAGCAGCTTGTCGGGCCGATCCGGGACATCCTCACTTTACGAGCAGTACTTC
CDR3 protein: CASSLSGRSGTSSLYEQYF

clone size: NA
V gene: TRBV18
D gene: TRBD2
J gene: TRBJ2-1
CDR3 DNA: TGTGCCAGCTCATCCTATAGCGGGGCCCACAATGAGCAGTTCTTC
CDR3 protein: CASSSYSGAHNEQFF

clone size: NA
V gene: TRBV27
D gene: NA
J gene: TRBJ2-1
CDR3 DNA: TGTGCCAGCAGTTTATCCATCTTAGCGTATGAGCAGTTCTTC
CDR3 protein: CASSLSILAYEQFF

clone size: NA
V gene: TRBV7-2
D gene: NA
J gene: TRBJ1-4
CDR3 DNA: TGTGCCAGCAGCCCGAGACCGGCGTACACCACTAATGAAAAACTGTTTTTT
CDR3 protein: CASSPRPAYTTNEKLFF

clone size: many
V gene: TRBV29-1
D gene: NA
J gene: TRBJ2-3
CDR3 DNA: TGCAGCGTTGGTGCTTCTAGCGCGAATACGCAGTATTTT
CDR3 protein: CSVGASSANTQYF

clone size: NA
V gene: TRBV5-1
D gene: TRBD1
J gene: TRBJ2-7
CDR3 DNA: TGCGCCAGCAGCTTGGAGGGAACAGGGGGCGAGCAGTACTTC
CDR3 protein: CASSLEGTGGEQYF

clone size: few
V gene: TRBV4-1
D gene: NA
J gene: TRBJ2-1
CDR3 DNA: TGCGCCAGCAGCGGGTGGCCGACCTACAATGAGCAGTTCTTC
CDR3 protein: CASSGWPTYNEQFF

clone size: NA
V gene: TRBV5-1
D gene: NA
J gene: TRBJ2-3
CDR3 DNA: TGCGCCAGCAGCTTGGTCGTGTCAGATACGCAGTATTTT
CDR3 protein: CASSLVVSDTQYF

clone size: few
V gene: TRBV7-2
D gene: NA
J gene: TRBJ2-5
CDR3 DNA: TGTGCCAGCAGCTTAGTGGCAGACCTTGAAGAGACCCAGTACTTC
CDR3 protein: CASSLVADLEETQYF

clone size: few
V gene: TRBV20-1
D gene: TRBD2
J gene: TRBJ2-7
CDR3 DNA: TGCAGTGCTAAGGGCCATAGCGGGGCACCCTACGAGCAGTACTTC
CDR3 protein: CSAKGHSGAPYEQYF

clone size: NA
V gene: TRBV20-1
D gene: NA
J gene: TRBJ2-1
CDR3 DNA: TGCAGTGCTAGAGAGTTTAGCGGCGCCTACAATGAGCAGTTCTTC
CDR3 protein: CSAREFSGAYNEQFF

clone size: few
V gene: TRBV7-2
D gene: NA
J gene: TRBJ2-3
CDR3 DNA: TGTGCCAGCAGCTTAAAGGGAGGAGATACGCAGTATTTT
CDR3 protein: CASSLKGGDTQYF

clone size: few
V gene: TRBV20-1
D gene: NA
J gene: TRBJ2-1
CDR3 DNA: TGCAGTGCTAGAGGGACTACCGCCTACAATGAGCAGTTCTTC
CDR3 protein: CSARGTTAYNEQFF

clone size: NA
V gene: TRBV4-1
D gene: NA
J gene: TRBJ2-7
CDR3 DNA: TGCGCCAGCAGCGATTACCTTGGACTGGGCCCGAGCTCCTACGAGCAGTACTTC
CDR3 protein: CASSDYLGLGPSSYEQYF

clone size: NA
V gene: TRBV5-1
D gene: NA
J gene: TRBJ2-1
CDR3 DNA: TGCGCCAGCAGCTCGAACTGGGACTCCTACAATGAGCAGTTCTTC
CDR3 protein: CASSSNWDSYNEQFF

clone size: NA
V gene: TRBV4-1
D gene: NA
J gene: TRBJ1-2
CDR3 DNA: TGCGCCAGCAGCCACCAAGGGGGGGACGGGCCCTATGGCTACACCTTC
CDR3 protein: CASSHQGGDGPYGYTF

clone size: NA
V gene: TRBV25-1
D gene: TRBD1
J gene: TRBJ2-5
CDR3 DNA: TGTGCCAGCAGTGAGATATTGACAGGGGCGAACCAAGAGACCCAGTACTTC
CDR3 protein: CASSEILTGANQETQYF